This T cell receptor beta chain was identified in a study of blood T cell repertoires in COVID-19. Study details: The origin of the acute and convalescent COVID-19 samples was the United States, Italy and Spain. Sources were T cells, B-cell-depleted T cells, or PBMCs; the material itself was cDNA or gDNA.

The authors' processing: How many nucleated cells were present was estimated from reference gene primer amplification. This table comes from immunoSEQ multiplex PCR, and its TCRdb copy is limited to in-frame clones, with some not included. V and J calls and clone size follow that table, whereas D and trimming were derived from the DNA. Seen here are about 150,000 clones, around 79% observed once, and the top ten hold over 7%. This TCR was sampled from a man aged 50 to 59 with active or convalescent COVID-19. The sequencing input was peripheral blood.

The CDR3 spells CASSSTSGTSQFF. In DNA form, the CDR3 reads TGCGCCAGCAGCTCAACTAGCGGGACTTCACAGTTCTTC. The V and J genes are TRBV5-1 and TRBJ2-1; 10 nucleotides agree with TRBD2. The CDR3 spans 13 residues. Unmatched junction bases numbered 7, after V lost 3 bases and J lost 13 bases. CDR1 is SGHRS and CDR2 is YFSETQ in the germline V gene.